Detailed here is one T cell receptor (beta chain). No antigen is known for it. Mouse germline and gene names are used. The read finishes 1 residue shy of the CDR3 end, and the germline J gene is used to complete it. This sample stems from a study of tissue T cells after allogeneic stem cell transplantation. General study results and limits: Anatomically similar tissues had similar TCR repertoires within each patient.

The table came from immunoSEQ multiplex PCR; TCRdb's copy has only in-frame clones and leaves some out. The table shows around 7,400 clones, with 60% to 70% occurring only once. V lost 1 base and J lost 0, with 7 bases in between. Germline V gene data show CDR1 as NNHNN and CDR2 as SYGAGS (reference sequence). The CDR3 is made up of 15 amino acids. Source material: blood. V usage is TRBV13-2 and J usage is TRBJ2-2, with no clear D. The clonotype originates from a female BALB/c mouse in good health. MHC haplotype: H2-d. The DNA read from the CDR3 is TGTGCCAGCGGTGATTTGAGAGCAAACACCGGGCAGCTCTAC. Translating gives CASGDLRANTGQLY. The full CDR3 protein is CASGDLRANTGQLYF.